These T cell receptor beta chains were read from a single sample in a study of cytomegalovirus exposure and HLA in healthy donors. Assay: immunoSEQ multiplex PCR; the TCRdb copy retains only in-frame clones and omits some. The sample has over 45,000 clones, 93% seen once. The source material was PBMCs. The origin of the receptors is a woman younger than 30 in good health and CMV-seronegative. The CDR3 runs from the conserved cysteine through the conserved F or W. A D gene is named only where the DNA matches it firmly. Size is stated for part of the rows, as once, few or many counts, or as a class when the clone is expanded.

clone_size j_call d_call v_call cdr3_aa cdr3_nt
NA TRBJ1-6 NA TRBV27 CASSLSAESSYNSPLHF TGTGCCAGCAGTTTATCGGCGGAGAGCTCCTATAATTCACCCCTCCACTTT
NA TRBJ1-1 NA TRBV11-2 CASSKSGRNTEAFF TGTGCCAGCAGCAAAAGCGGTAGAAACACTGAAGCTTTCTTT
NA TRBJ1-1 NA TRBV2 CASSVDRVNTEAFF TGTGCCAGCAGCGTGGACAGAGTAAACACTGAAGCTTTCTTT
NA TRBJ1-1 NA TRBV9 CASSPGLQNTEAFF TGTGCCAGCAGCCCGGGACTCCAGAACACTGAAGCTTTCTTT
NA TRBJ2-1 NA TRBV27 CASSQNAGTGGEQFF TGTGCCAGCAGTCAAAATGCGGGAACCGGGGGTGAGCAGTTCTTC
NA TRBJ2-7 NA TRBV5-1 CASSLTSSYEQYF TGCGCCAGCAGCTTGACAAGCTCCTACGAGCAGTACTTC
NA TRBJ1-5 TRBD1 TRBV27 CASSLDRVQPQHF TGTGCCAGCAGCCTAGACAGGGTTCAGCCCCAGCATTTT
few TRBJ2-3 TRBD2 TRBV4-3 CASSQDRGSGADTQYF TGCGCCAGCAGCCAAGATCGCGGGAGCGGGGCAGATACGCAGTATTTT
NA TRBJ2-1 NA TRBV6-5 CASSYSIADGERQFF TGTGCCAGCAGTTACTCGATCGCCGACGGAGAGCGACAGTTCTTC
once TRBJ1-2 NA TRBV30 CAHSGGGYTF TGTGCCCATTCCGGCGGTGGCTACACCTTC
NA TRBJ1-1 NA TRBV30 CAWCQGANTEAFF TGTGCCTGGTGCCAGGGCGCGAACACTGAAGCTTTCTTT
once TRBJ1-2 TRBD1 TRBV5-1 CASSAYLLGQTYGYTF TGCGCCAGCAGTGCTTACTTATTGGGACAGACCTATGGCTACACCTTC
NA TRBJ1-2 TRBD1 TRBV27 CASSSGQGRNYGYTF TGTGCCAGCAGTTCGGGACAGGGACGTAACTATGGCTACACCTTC
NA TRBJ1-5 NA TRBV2 CASSLDSHSNQPQHF TGTGCCAGCAGCTTGGACAGTCATAGCAATCAGCCCCAGCATTTT
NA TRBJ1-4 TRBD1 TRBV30 CAWRGQGTNEKLFF TGTGCCTGGAGAGGACAGGGAACTAATGAAAAACTGTTTTTT
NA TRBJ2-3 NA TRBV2 CASIRLPNPRDTQYF TGTGCCAGCATTCGATTGCCAAACCCGAGGGATACGCAGTATTTT
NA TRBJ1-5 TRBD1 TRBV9 CASSPTGGPQHF TGTGCCAGCAGTCCCACAGGGGGGCCCCAGCATTTT
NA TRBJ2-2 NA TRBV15 CATSRDLQGALTGELFF TGTGCCACCAGCAGAGATTTACAAGGGGCGCTCACCGGGGAGCTGTTTTTT
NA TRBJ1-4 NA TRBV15 CATSPTGGEKLFF TGTGCCACCAGCCCGACGGGGGGTGAAAAACTGTTTTTT
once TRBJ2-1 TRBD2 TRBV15 CATSRTPPGSGSTYEQFF TGTGCCACCAGCAGAACCCCCCCCGGGAGCGGGAGTACCTATGAGCAGTTCTTC
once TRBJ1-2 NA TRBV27 CASSLNRQYGYTF TGTGCCAGCAGTTTAAACAGGCAATATGGCTACACCTTC
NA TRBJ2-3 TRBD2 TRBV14 CASSQGLAGLDTQYF TGTGCCAGCAGCCAAGGGCTAGCGGGGTTAGATACGCAGTATTTT
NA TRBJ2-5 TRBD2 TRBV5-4 CASSLTSGGVYQETQYF TGTGCCAGCAGCTTGACTAGCGGGGGGGTCTACCAAGAGACCCAGTACTTC
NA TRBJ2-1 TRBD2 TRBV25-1 CASSGAGGQYNEQFF TGTGCCAGCAGTGGTGCGGGGGGGCAATACAATGAGCAGTTCTTC
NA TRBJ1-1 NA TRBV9 CASSAQSDGSTEAFF TGTGCCAGCAGTGCCCAATCCGACGGGAGCACTGAAGCTTTCTTT
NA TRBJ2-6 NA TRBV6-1 CASSEFGGTGANVLTF TGTGCCAGCAGTGAATTTGGAGGGACTGGGGCCAACGTCCTGACTTTC
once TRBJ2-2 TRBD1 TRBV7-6 CASSSRGLGTGELFF TGTGCCAGCAGCTCAAGGGGGCTCGGCACCGGGGAGCTGTTTTTT
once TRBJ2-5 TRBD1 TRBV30 CAGTLEDRALETQYF TGTGCCGGTACCCTCGAGGACAGGGCTCTCGAGACCCAGTACTTC
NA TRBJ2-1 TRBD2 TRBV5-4 CASSSPPGGSYNEQFF TGTGCCAGCAGCTCCCCCCCGGGGGGCTCCTACAATGAGCAGTTCTTC
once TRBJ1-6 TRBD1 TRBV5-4 CASSLRDRDYSPLHF TGTGCCAGCAGCTTGAGGGACAGGGATTACTCACCCCTCCACTTT
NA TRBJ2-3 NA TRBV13 CASSLQDTQYF TGTGCCAGCAGCTTACAAGATACGCAGTATTTT
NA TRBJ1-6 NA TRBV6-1 CASSEMPGDGNSPLHF TGTGCCAGCAGTGAGATGCCGGGAGACGGGAATTCACCCCTCCACTTT
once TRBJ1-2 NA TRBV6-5 CASSYFPGTNYGYTF TGTGCCAGCAGTTACTTCCCAGGAACTAACTATGGCTACACCTTC
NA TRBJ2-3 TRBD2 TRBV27 CASSSSGRGTDTQYF TGTGCCAGCAGTTCTAGCGGGAGAGGGACAGATACGCAGTATTTT
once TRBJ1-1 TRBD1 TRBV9 CASSVVGQGEAFF TGTGCCAGCAGCGTAGTGGGACAGGGCGAAGCTTTCTTT
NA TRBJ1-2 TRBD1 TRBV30 CACPRTGTGSYYGYTF TGTGCCTGCCCCCGTACAGGGACAGGGAGCTACTATGGCTACACCTTC
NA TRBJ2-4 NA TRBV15 CATSRGAGMDIQYF TGTGCCACCAGCAGAGGAGCAGGGATGGACATTCAGTACTTC
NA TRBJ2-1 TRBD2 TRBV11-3 CASSLTSGSVNGGNEQFF TGTGCCAGCAGCTTAACTAGCGGGAGTGTTAATGGGGGCAATGAGCAGTTCTTC
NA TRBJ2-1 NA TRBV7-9 CASSLAGRYNEQFF TGTGCCAGCAGCTTAGCGGGCAGATACAATGAGCAGTTCTTC
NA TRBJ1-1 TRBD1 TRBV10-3 CAIREQGALNTEAFF TGTGCCATCAGGGAACAGGGGGCCTTGAACACTGAAGCTTTCTTT
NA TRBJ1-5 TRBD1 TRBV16 CASSLFRDSHNQPQHF TGTGCCAGCAGCCTATTTAGGGACAGCCACAATCAGCCCCAGCATTTT
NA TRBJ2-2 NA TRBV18 CASSPRWKQGWMSGELFF TGTGCCAGCTCACCACGATGGAAACAGGGATGGATGTCCGGGGAGCTGTTTTTT
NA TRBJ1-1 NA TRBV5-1 CASSLGQQNTEAFF TGCGCCAGCAGCTTGGGACAACAGAACACTGAAGCTTTCTTT
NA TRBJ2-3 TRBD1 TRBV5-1 CASSSRQGTDTQYF TGCGCCAGCAGCTCCCGACAGGGAACAGATACGCAGTATTTT
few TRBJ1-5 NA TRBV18 CASSPERVGGQPQHF TGTGCCAGCTCACCGGAGAGGGTCGGGGGTCAGCCCCAGCATTTT
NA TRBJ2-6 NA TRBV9 CASARVGANVLTF TGTGCCAGCGCGAGGGTTGGGGCCAACGTCCTGACTTTC
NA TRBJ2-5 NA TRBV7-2 CASSAPSGVGETQYF TGTGCCAGCAGCGCTCCCTCGGGAGTTGGGGAGACCCAGTACTTC
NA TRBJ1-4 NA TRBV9 CASSETSGEKLFF TGTGCCAGCAGCGAGACAAGCGGAGAAAAACTGTTTTTT
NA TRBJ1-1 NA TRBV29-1 CSTHRGSQNTEAFF TGCAGCACCCACCGGGGGTCCCAGAACACTGAAGCTTTCTTT
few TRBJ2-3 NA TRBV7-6 CASSLSGNYPDTQYF TGTGCCAGCAGCTTATCCGGAAACTACCCAGATACGCAGTATTTT
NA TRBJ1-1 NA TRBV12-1 CASKARGASEAFF TGTGCCAGCAAGGCCAGGGGGGCCTCGGAAGCTTTCTTT
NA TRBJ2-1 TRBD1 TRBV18 CASSPGQLPMEQFF TGTGCCAGCTCACCGGGACAGCTTCCGATGGAGCAGTTCTTC
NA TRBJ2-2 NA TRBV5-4 CASSFQGGTGELFF TGTGCCAGCAGCTTCCAGGGGGGCACCGGGGAGCTGTTTTTT
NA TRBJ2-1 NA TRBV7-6 CASSLVLEGRGSRGEQFF TGTGCCAGCAGCTTAGTCCTAGAGGGGAGGGGGTCGAGAGGTGAGCAGTTCTTC
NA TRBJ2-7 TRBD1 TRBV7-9 CASSEDGDRQYF TGTGCCAGCAGCGAGGACGGGGACAGGCAGTACTTC
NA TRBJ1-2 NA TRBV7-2 CASSLAAGGNWGYGYTF TGTGCCAGCAGCTTAGCGGCGGGGGGGAATTGGGGCTATGGCTACACCTTC
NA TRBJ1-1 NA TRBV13 CASSPRATNTEAFF TGTGCCAGCAGCCCCCGCGCCACGAACACTGAAGCTTTCTTT